A single sample is the source of the 20 T cell receptor beta chains below, sequenced in a study of cytomegalovirus exposure and HLA in healthy donors. PCR employed 60 Vbeta and 13 Jbeta primers. Profiled with immunoSEQ multiplex PCR; TCRdb holds only in-frame clones, not every one. The table includes 150,000 to 200,000 clones, roughly 78% detected once. The sequenced sample was PBMCs. These receptors were taken from a woman between 40 and 50 years old in good health and CMV-seronegative.

The V call is TRBV4-1, the J call TRBJ2-2, with TRBD2 identical over 14 bases. Germline lookup yields CDR1 MGHRA and CDR2 YSYEKL. The trim removed 1 base at V and 1 base at J, leaving 11 bases unmatched. There are 21 residues in the CDR3. This CDR3 reads CASSQARTSGGPKLNTGELFF. In nucleotides, the CDR3 is TGCGCCAGCAGCCAAGCCCGGACTAGCGGGGGGCCAAAACTGAACACCGGGGAGCTGTTTTTT.

V gene TRBV11-2 combines with J gene TRBJ1-2; 8 positions agree with TRBD1. The CDR3 runs to 13 residues. Looked up from germline, CDR1 is SGHAT and CDR2 is FQNNGV. The J segment lost 7 bases and the V segment lost 5 bases, leaving 6 bases of the junction unmatched. The CDR3 bases are TGTGCCAGCAGCGTGGGACAGGTTTTTGGCTACACCTTC. Translating gives CASSVGQVFGYTF.

The chain links TRBV9 to TRBJ1-1; D is undetermined. Germline values: CDR1 SGDLS, CDR2 YYNGEE. The CDR3 consists of 15 residues. V shed 1 base and J shed 0 bases, with 10 bases lying between them. This chain's CDR3 is CASSVSPTMNTEAFF. Written as DNA, the CDR3 is TGTGCCAGCAGCGTAAGCCCAACGATGAACACTGAAGCTTTCTTT. Supplemented by reference TRBV9 and TRBJ1-1, the full variable domain reads DSGVTQTPKHLITATGQRVTLRCSPRSGDLSVYWYQQSLDQGLQFLIQYYNGEERAKGNILERFSAQQFPDLHSELNLSSLELGDSALYFCASSVSPTMNTEAFFGQGTRLTVV.

The chain combines TRBV6-4 with TRBJ2-7, with 7 bases identical to TRBD1. CDR1 and CDR2 from the germline V gene are MRHNA and SNTAGT. The CDR3 extends over 14 amino acids. Trimming cost V 5 bases and J 5 bases; bases outside gene matches: 9. The CDR3 nucleotides read TGTGCCAGCAGTCCTCTTTTGGACAGGCACGAGCAGTACTTC. Translating it yields CASSPLLDRHEQYF.

This clone was recorded once. The chain employs TRBV2 and TRBJ2-7; 7 nucleotides align to TRBD1. Germline-derived CDR1 and CDR2 are SNHLY and FYNNEI. The CDR3 spans 14 residues. Losses at the gene ends were 4 bases for V and 3 bases for J; bases not matched to a gene: 6. The chain's CDR3 is CASSGGRGNYEQYF. In DNA form, the CDR3 reads TGTGCCAGCAGTGGGGGCAGGGGGAACTACGAGCAGTACTTC.

The gene calls are TRBV6-1 and TRBJ2-3; weak D call: TRBD1 (5 bases). CDR1 MNHNS and CDR2 SASEGT come from the germline V gene. The CDR3 sequence is 14 residues long. V lost 0 bases to trimming and J lost 5 bases, with 9 bases between them. This CDR3 reads CASSEALTEDTQYF. The CDR3 nucleotides read TGTGCCAGCAGTGAAGCCTTGACAGAAGATACGCAGTATTTT.

This clone was picked up one time. The CDR3: CASSPTGGDYRPFF. For the CDR3, the DNA is TGTGCCAGCTCACCGACAGGGGGTGATTATAGGCCTTTCTTT. The chain has TRBV18 and TRBJ1-1; 9 bases fit TRBD1. The CDR3 runs to 14 residues. Germline V gene data show CDR1 as KGHSH and CDR2 as LQKENI. The junction had 11 bases not matched to a gene; V was cut back by 3 bases and J by 12 bases. Filled out from reference TRBV18 and TRBJ1-1, the complete variable domain reads NAGVMQNPRHLVRRRGQEARLRCSPMKGHSHVYWYRQLPEEGLKFMVYLQKENIIDESGMPKERFSAEFPKEGPSILRIQQVVRGDSAAYFCASSPTGGDYRPFFGQGTRLTVV.

V gene TRBV6-4 combines with J gene TRBJ1-4, with D hard to call. CDR3 length: 16 residues. Trimming stripped 0 bases from V and 0 bases from J, with 8 bases between. From germline, CDR1 is MRHNA and CDR2 SNTAGT. Written as DNA, the CDR3 is TGTGCCAGCAGTGACTCTTTCAGGCCAACTAATGAAAAACTGTTTTTT. Its protein product is CASSDSFRPTNEKLFF.

J is TRBJ1-6 and V is TRBV7-9, with 7 nucleotides matching TRBD1. The CDR3 spans 16 residues. The ends lost 6 bases at V and 7 bases at J; junction bases unmatched: 12. Germline CDR1 SEHNR, CDR2 FQNEAQ (reference sequence). The CDR3 is CASSRDSGAENSPLHF. The DNA for the CDR3 is TGTGCCAGCAGTCGGGACAGTGGAGCTGAAAATTCACCCCTCCACTTT.

The J gene is TRBJ1-2, the V gene TRBV7-9; 8 bases line up with TRBD1. This CDR3 is 14 amino acids long. Trimming cost V 6 bases and J 4 bases; bases outside gene matches: 7. Germline-derived CDR1 and CDR2 are SEHNR and FQNEAQ (reference sequence). CDR3 in amino acids: CASRPGGLGYGYTF. The CDR3 region has the DNA TGTGCCAGCAGACCAGGGGGCTTGGGCTATGGCTACACCTTC. The full variable domain, in which reference TRBV7-9 and TRBJ1-2 provide the parts outside the CDR3, is DTGVSQNPRHKITKRGQNVTFRCDPISEHNRLYWYRQTLGQGPEFLTYFQNEAQLEKSRLLSDRFSAERPKGSFSTLEIQRTEQGDSAMYLCASRPGGLGYGYTFGSGTRLTVV.

This clone was picked up a small number of times. The rearrangement uses TRBV2 and TRBJ2-1, with a weak D call TRBD2 (6 bases). The CDR3 extends over 12 amino acids. Germline CDR1 is SNHLY and CDR2 is FYNNEI. Trimming left V 11 bases short and J 3 bases short, with 11 bases between. For the CDR3, the DNA is TGTGCCGGGTCCGGGGGCTACAATGAGCAGTTCTTC. Protein product: CAGSGGYNEQFF. The full variable domain, its missing parts supplied by reference TRBV2 and TRBJ2-1, is EPEVTQTPSHQVTQMGQEVILRCVPISNHLYFYWYRQILGQKVEFLVSFYNNEISEKSEIFDDQFSVERPDGSNFTLKIRSTKLEDSAMYFCAGSGGYNEQFFGPGTRLTVL.

This chain links TRBV10-3 with TRBJ1-5; the D gene is possibly TRBD1 (5 bases). The V gene lost 2 bases and the J gene lost 10 bases, with 9 bases spanning the gap. The CDR3 runs 12 residues. The germline V gene encodes CDR1 ENHRY and CDR2 SYGVKD. CDR3 sequence: CAISEGGGPQHF. CDR3 nucleotides: TGTGCCATCAGTGAGGGCGGGGGTCCCCAGCATTTT.

This chain joins TRBV19 and TRBJ2-3; D possibly corresponds to TRBD2 (6 bases). Per the germline V gene, CDR1 is LNHDA and CDR2 is SQIVND (reference sequence). This CDR3 contains 15 residues. Deletions cut 3 bases from V and 3 bases from J, with 13 bases between. CDR3 in DNA: TGTGCCAGTAGTATCGCGGGGTTACAGACAGATACGCAGTATTTT. This encodes CASSIAGLQTDTQYF.

This clone was found a few times. The chain couples TRBV5-1 to TRBJ2-2; tentatively, D is TRBD2 (5 bases). Trimming cost V 5 bases and J 4 bases, with 6 bases left between them. This CDR3 comprises 12 residues. Germline loops: CDR1 SGHRS, CDR2 YFSETQ. CDR3 sequence (DNA): TGCGCCAGCAGGACTACCACCGGGGAGCTGTTTTTT. Protein product: CASRTTTGELFF. The variable domain in full, with the rest retrieved from reference TRBV5-1 and TRBJ2-2, is KAGVTQTPRYLIKTRGQQVTLSCSPISGHRSVSWYQQTPGQGLQFLFEYFSETQRNKGNFPGRFSGRQFSNSRSEMNVSTLELGDSALYLCASRTTTGELFFGEGSRLTVL.

A remark on this clone: At one of its ends the junction is not consistent with the germline gene, which may arise from a read error. Additional DNA sequences in this sample encode the identical CDR3. The chain joins TRBV6-1 to TRBJ1-1; 8 positions agree with TRBD1. The germline gives CDR1 MNHNS, CDR2 SASEGT. This CDR3 spans 14 amino acids. As DNA, the CDR3 is TGTGCCAGCACTACGGACAGGGTTAACACTGAGGCTTTCTTT. It translates to CASTTDRVNTEAFF.

V usage is TRBV7-9 and J usage is TRBJ1-2; perhaps TRBD1 as D (6 bases). Trimming cost V 10 bases and J 0 bases, with 12 bases left between them. The CDR3 runs to 13 residues. Per the germline V gene, CDR1 is SEHNR and CDR2 is FQNEAQ (reference sequence). This CDR3 reads CAILRTANYGYTF. The CDR3 region has the DNA TGTGCCATCCTCCGGACAGCTAACTATGGCTACACCTTC.

CDR3 loop: CASRPGTGITDTQYF. CDR3 bases: TGTGCCAGCAGACCCGGGACAGGGATCACAGATACGCAGTATTTT. This chain uses TRBV6-5 with TRBJ2-3, with 9 bases fitting TRBD1. This CDR3 is 15 amino acids long. V trimming: 6 bases; J trimming: 2 bases; junction bases outside the gene matches: 6. Germline loops: CDR1 MNHEY, CDR2 SVGAGI.

The V and J genes are TRBV19 and TRBJ1-6; D gene ambiguous. Trimming pared 10 bases from V and 2 bases from J, leaving 12 bases between. CDR1 and CDR2 (germline): LNHDA, SQIVND (reference sequence). CDR3 size: 14 residues. CDR3 residues: CATSHTTYNSPLHF. CDR3 nucleotide sequence: TGTGCCACATCACATACCACCTATAATTCACCCCTCCACTTT.

The chain couples TRBV5-1 to TRBJ1-3; D perhaps matches TRBD1 (5 bases). The CDR3 is 15 amino acids. Trimming shortened V by 4 bases and J by 0 bases, and 11 bases separated the two germline ends. Germline CDR1 and CDR2: SGHRS and YFSETQ. The CDR3: CASSTGRASGNTIYF. The CDR3 DNA follows: TGCGCCAGCAGCACAGGAAGGGCCTCTGGAAACACCATATATTTT. Together with reference TRBV5-1 and TRBJ1-3, the CDR3 gives the full variable domain: KAGVTQTPRYLIKTRGQQVTLSCSPISGHRSVSWYQQTPGQGLQFLFEYFSETQRNKGNFPGRFSGRQFSNSRSEMNVSTLELGDSALYLCASSTGRASGNTIYFGEGSWLTVV.

V is TRBV6-5 and J is TRBJ1-1; no clear D. The length of the CDR3 is 13 residues. Germline CDR1 is MNHEY and CDR2 is SVGAGI. V was clipped by 7 bases and J by 1 base, with 10 bases between them. The CDR3 DNA reads as TGTGCCAGCATGATGGGAGGGAACACTGAAGCTTTCTTT. Translating gives CASMMGGNTEAFF.